The entry below gives a single TCR beta chain sequence along with its context. The table lists this clone with many counts. The antigen it recognizes is unknown. The input lacks base qualities; no much larger clone sits a single base away. This record belongs to a study of T cell responses to AZD1222 COVID-19 vaccine (dated by TCRdb to about 2021). At the level of the whole study: TCR sequencing covered 233 trial participants: 207 given two doses of AZD1222 and about 26 given two doses of MenACWY control vaccine. Trial participants were enrolled into age subgroups of 18-55, 56-69 and 70-plus years, which contained about 150, 28 and 57 TCR-sequenced participants, respectively. General study outcomes and caveats: The 56-69-year group was small, and its depth increase did not reach significance, likely because of low power. After two AZD1222 doses, spike-specific TCR breadth and depth were significantly higher than at day 0 and than in MenACWY recipients. Participants were mostly white British, with more females than males. The authors suggested clonal diversity may have been underestimated. The vaccine-associated CD4 TCRs covered the entire spike protein, and the dominant responses fell in regions 160-218 and 743-854. Nearly half of unique spike-specific TCRs reportedly recognized epitopes outside regions mutated in the B.1.351 and B.1.1.7 variants. No day 14 peak-response samples were available, so repertoires were characterized only after the peak T cell response. Conclusions about previously exposed vaccinees were limited because only five to seven AZD1222 recipients were SARS-CoV-2 seropositive at baseline.

The CDR3 regions of human TCRbeta chains were analyzed by immunosequencing. From the authors' description of their analysis: TCRs in the repertoires were matched against a reference library of SARS-CoV-2-specific TCRs that had been generated with the MIRA antigen-specificity platform. Breadth was defined as the fraction of unique TCRs that were SARS-CoV-2-associated, and depth was defined as the fraction of total T cells that were SARS-CoV-2-associated. Using the MIRA data, each spike-specific TCR was mapped to the spike region that the TCR reacts to and placed in a CD4 or CD8 class. Log10-transformed breadth and depth values were compared by one-way ANOVA with Sidak's multiple comparisons tests. TCRdb limited this immuneACCESS table to in-frame rearrangements with V and J called. A share of clones is missing; checked studies link under half to unresolved V genes, and the rest is unexplained. V and J calls plus clone size are reproduced from that table; the DNA served to infer D and trimming. Here the sample has some 140,000 clones; approximately 91% occur a single time. Of the sample, approximately 2% is held by the ten largest clones.

The time point label corresponds to: about 28 days (+/-7) after the second vaccine dose. AZD1222 recipients given second doses at about 4 weeks or at about 12 weeks were pooled, since spike-specific TCR depth and breadth were not found to differ between the two schedules. Vaccinee samples were obtained from the UK trials COV001 and COV002, which included a single-blind randomized controlled phase 2/3 trial of AZD1222 (ChAdOx1 nCoV-19) in healthy adults. For TCRbeta chain sequencing, PBMC samples were collected from trial participants at day 0 and at day 28 after the second dose. The CDR3 runs 12 amino acids, cysteine and phenylalanine included. Just CDR3 DNA is preserved here, 36 bases in frame from base 1. V was cut back by 6 bases and J by 0 bases, leaving a gap of 3 bases between them. Based on the germline V gene (reference sequence), the CDR1 and CDR2 sequences are PRHDT and FYEKMQ.

Here the sequenced sample was peripheral blood, taken 28 days after the second AZD1222 dose. The sequence was obtained from an adult who received the AZD1222 COVID-19 vaccine. The sequence is built from TRBV13 and TRBJ1-3; the D gene is not confidently resolved. The sequenced DNA: TGTGCCAGCAGGCTCTCTGGAAACACCATATATTTT. This encodes CASRLSGNTIYF.